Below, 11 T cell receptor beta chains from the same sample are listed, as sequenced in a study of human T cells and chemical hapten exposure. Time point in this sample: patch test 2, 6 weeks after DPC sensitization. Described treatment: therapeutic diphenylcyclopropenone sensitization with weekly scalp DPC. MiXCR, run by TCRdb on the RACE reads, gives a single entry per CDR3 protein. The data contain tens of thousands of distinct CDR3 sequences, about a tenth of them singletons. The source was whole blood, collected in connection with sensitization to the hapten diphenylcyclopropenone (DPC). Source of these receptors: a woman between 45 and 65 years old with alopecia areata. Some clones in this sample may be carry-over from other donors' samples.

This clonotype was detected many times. CDR3 coding DNA: TGTGCCAGCAGCTTGGCCAGGACAGGGGAACGAAATGAGCAGTTCTTC. It is translated as CASSLARTGERNEQFF. The gene calls are TRBV5-4 and TRBJ2-1, with 9 bases identical to TRBD1. This CDR3 has 16 residues. In germline, CDR1 is SGHNT, CDR2 YYREEE (reference sequence). V lost 0 bases and J lost 7; bases outside the gene matches: 8.

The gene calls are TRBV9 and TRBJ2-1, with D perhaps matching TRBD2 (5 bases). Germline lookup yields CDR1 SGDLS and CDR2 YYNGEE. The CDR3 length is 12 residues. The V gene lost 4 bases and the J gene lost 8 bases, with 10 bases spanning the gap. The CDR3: CASSPSSYEQFF. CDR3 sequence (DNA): TGTGCCAGCAGCCCCTCTAGCTATGAGCAGTTCTTC.

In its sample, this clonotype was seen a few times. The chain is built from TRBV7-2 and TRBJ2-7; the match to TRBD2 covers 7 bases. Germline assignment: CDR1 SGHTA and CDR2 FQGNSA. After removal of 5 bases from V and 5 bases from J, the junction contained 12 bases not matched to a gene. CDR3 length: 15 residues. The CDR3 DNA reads TGTGCCAGCAGCCGGAGGGCGGGAGTGGTTGACGAGCAGTACTTC. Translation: CASSRRAGVVDEQYF.

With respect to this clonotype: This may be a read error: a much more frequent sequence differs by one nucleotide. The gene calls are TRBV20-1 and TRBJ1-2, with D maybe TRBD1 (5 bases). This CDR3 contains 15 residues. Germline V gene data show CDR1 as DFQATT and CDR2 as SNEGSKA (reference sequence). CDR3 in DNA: TGCAGTACTAGTTTGGAAGGGGTCCCCGGTTGGGGCTACACCTTC. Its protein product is CSTSLEGVPGWGYTF.

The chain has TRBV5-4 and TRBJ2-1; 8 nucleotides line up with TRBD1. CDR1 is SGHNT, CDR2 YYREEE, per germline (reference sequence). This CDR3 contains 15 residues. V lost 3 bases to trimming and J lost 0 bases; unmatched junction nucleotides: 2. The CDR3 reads CASSWDRSSYNEQFF. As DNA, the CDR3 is TGTGCCAGCAGCTGGGACAGGAGCTCCTACAATGAGCAGTTCTTC.

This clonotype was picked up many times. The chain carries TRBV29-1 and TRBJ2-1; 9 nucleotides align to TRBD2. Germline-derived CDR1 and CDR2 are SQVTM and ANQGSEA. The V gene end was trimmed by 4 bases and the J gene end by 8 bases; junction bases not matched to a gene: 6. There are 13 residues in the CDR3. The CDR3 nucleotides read TGCAGCGTTGTTAGCGGGAGTTCCCATGAGCAGTTCTTC. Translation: CSVVSGSSHEQFF.

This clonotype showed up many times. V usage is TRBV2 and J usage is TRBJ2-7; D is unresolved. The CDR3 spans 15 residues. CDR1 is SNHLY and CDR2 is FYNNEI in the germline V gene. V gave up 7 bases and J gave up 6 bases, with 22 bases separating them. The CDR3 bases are TGTGCCAGCACAGGTTCCACGGCCTACACTGGCGAGCAGTACTTC. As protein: CASTGSTAYTGEQYF.

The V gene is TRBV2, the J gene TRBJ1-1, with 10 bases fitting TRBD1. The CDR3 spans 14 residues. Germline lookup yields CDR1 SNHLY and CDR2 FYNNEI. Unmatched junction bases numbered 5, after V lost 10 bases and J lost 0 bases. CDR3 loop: CANRDRGMNTEAFF. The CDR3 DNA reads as TGTGCCAACCGGGACAGGGGCATGAACACTGAAGCTTTCTTT.

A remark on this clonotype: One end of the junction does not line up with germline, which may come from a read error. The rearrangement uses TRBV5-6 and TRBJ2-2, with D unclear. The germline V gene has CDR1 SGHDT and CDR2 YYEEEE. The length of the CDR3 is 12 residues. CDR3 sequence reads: CTSSLGTGELFF. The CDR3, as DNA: TGTACCAGCAGCTTGGGTACCGGGGAGCTGTTTTTT.

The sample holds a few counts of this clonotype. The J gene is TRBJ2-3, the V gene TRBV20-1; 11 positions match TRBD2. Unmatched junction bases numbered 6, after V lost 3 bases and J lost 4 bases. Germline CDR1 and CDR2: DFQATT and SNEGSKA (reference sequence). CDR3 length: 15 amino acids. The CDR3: CSASFGLAGSDTQYF. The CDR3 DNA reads TGCAGTGCTAGCTTCGGACTAGCGGGCTCAGATACGCAGTATTTT.

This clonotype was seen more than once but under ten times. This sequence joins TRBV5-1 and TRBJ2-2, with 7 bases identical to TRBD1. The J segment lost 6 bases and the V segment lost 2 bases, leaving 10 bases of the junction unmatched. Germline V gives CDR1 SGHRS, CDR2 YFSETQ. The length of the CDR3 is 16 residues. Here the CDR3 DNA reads TGCGCCAGCAGCTTATGGGGACAGCTAATGGCCGGGGAGCTGTTTTTT. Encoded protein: CASSLWGQLMAGELFF.